The 30 T cell receptor beta chains below come from one sample, sequenced in a study of cytomegalovirus exposure and HLA in healthy donors. PCR primers comprised 60 Vbeta and 13 Jbeta primers. Clones were read by immunoSEQ multiplex PCR, and TCRdb kept only the in-frame ones, dropping some. The profile shows 150,000 or so clones, about 80% of them singletons. The sequencing input was PBMCs. These receptors came from a man aged 25 to 40 in good health and CMV-seropositive.

The chain links TRBV6-5 to TRBJ2-6; D may be TRBD2 (5 bases). The V end was cut by 2 bases, the J end by 4 bases, with 12 bases between. CDR3 length equals 16 residues. Looked up from germline, CDR1 is MNHEY and CDR2 is SVGAGI. CDR3 coding DNA: TGTGCCAGCAGTTACGCGCGGGCTGAGGGGGCCAACGTCCTGACTTTC. Residues: CASSYARAEGANVLTF.

The J gene is TRBJ1-1, the V gene TRBV5-1; D is unclear. The CDR3 is 13 amino acids. The V end was cut by 4 bases, the J end by 5 bases, with 12 bases between. Germline V CDR1 and CDR2: SGHRS, YFSETQ. CDR3 region: CASSPGLGTEAFF. In DNA form, the CDR3 reads TGCGCCAGCAGCCCGGGTCTGGGTACTGAAGCTTTCTTT.

On this clone itself: Other DNA sequences of this sample code for an identical CDR3. The rearrangement links TRBV7-9 to TRBJ1-2, with a tentative D call TRBD1 (6 bases). The CDR3 spans 18 residues. The V gene lost 1 base and the J gene lost 0 bases, with 18 bases spanning the gap. Germline V gene data show CDR1 as SEHNR and CDR2 as FQNEAQ (reference sequence). The DNA for the CDR3 is TGTGCCAGCAGCTTAGTAGGGCAGGGGCTTCCACCTAACTATGGCTACACCTTC. Its protein is CASSLVGQGLPPNYGYTF.

The rearrangement joins TRBV11-3 to TRBJ2-1; 9 nucleotides agree with TRBD2. CDR3 length: 19 residues. Germline V gene data show CDR1 as SGHNT and CDR2 as YENEEA. Trimming at V came to 4 bases and at J to 0 bases, leaving 13 bases not matched to a gene. The CDR3 region is CASSSTGTSNNPSYNEQFF. The CDR3 bases are TGTGCCAGCAGCTCAACCGGGACTAGCAATAACCCCTCCTACAATGAGCAGTTCTTC.

This chain connects TRBV5-8 to TRBJ2-7, with 10 bases aligning to TRBD1. The CDR3 consists of 15 residues. Germline values: CDR1 SGHTS, CDR2 YDEGEE. V trimming: 4 bases; J trimming: 5 bases; junction bases outside the gene matches: 9. In DNA form, the CDR3 reads TGTGCCAGCAGCCTGACAGGGGGCGCCCTGAACGAGCAGTACTTC. Translating it yields CASSLTGGALNEQYF.

This chain connects TRBV27 to TRBJ1-5; 8 bases match TRBD1. With 5 bases clipped from V and 6 bases from J, the junction kept 18 bases outside the gene matches. Germline V gene sequence: CDR1 MNHEY, CDR2 SMNVEV (reference sequence). This CDR3 is built from 18 residues. DNA for the CDR3: TGTGCCAGCAGTCGGACAGGGAGGTATGTTCGCGGGGGTCAGCCCCAGCATTTT. This sequence encodes CASSRTGRYVRGGQPQHF.

The chain carries TRBV15 and TRBJ2-7; the match to TRBD1 covers 7 bases. The CDR3 spans 14 residues. CDR1 is LNHNV and CDR2 is YYDKDF in the germline V gene (reference sequence). After removal of 9 bases from V and 0 bases from J, the junction contained 8 bases not matched to a gene. The CDR3 DNA follows: TGTGCCACTCGGAGACAGGGTAGCTCCTACGAGCAGTACTTC. Protein sequence: CATRRQGSSYEQYF.

The rearrangement uses TRBV6-1 and TRBJ2-5; TRBD1 agrees at 8 bases. The tail of the sequence fits TRBJ2-7 better, so the J call may be wrong. CDR1 and CDR2 (germline): MNHNS, SASEGT. There are 14 residues in the CDR3. CDR3: CASMGQVHPYEQYF. The CDR3 coding sequence is TGTGCCAGCATGGGACAGGTCCATCCCTACGAGCAGTACTTC.

V is TRBV9 and J is TRBJ1-5, with D unclear. This CDR3 contains 15 residues. The V and J ends lost 4 bases and 0 bases respectively, with 11 bases between them. Germline assignment: CDR1 SGDLS and CDR2 YYNGEE. This CDR3 is CASSSHGSSNQPQHF. The CDR3 DNA reads TGTGCCAGCAGCTCCCACGGGTCTAGCAATCAGCCCCAGCATTTT.

The chain is built from TRBV20-1 and TRBJ2-5; 7 bases are a match to TRBD2. The J call may be in error: the DNA end matches TRBJ2-7 better. From germline, CDR1 is DFQATT and CDR2 SNEGSKA (reference sequence). The CDR3 covers 11 residues. CDR3 sequence: CSGGTTYEQYF. The CDR3 DNA reads as TGCAGTGGAGGGACTACCTACGAGCAGTACTTC.

V gene TRBV10-3 combines with J gene TRBJ1-1; 8 nucleotides match TRBD1. Germline V gives CDR1 ENHRY, CDR2 SYGVKD. The CDR3 has 13 amino acids. V shed 6 bases and J 4 bases; nucleotides not matched to a gene: 4. The DNA of the CDR3 is TGTGCCATCAGCACACAGGGGGGCACTGAAGCTTTCTTT. It is translated as CAISTQGGTEAFF.

The chain uses TRBV5-6 and TRBJ2-5; 10 nucleotides line up with TRBD1. The DNA end is more similar to TRBJ2-7, so the J call may be wrong. CDR1 is SGHDT, CDR2 YYEEEE, per germline. The CDR3 extends over 16 amino acids. The CDR3 loop reads CASSLDRGQGFYEQYF. In DNA form, the CDR3 reads TGTGCCAGCAGCTTGGATAGGGGACAGGGGTTCTACGAGCAGTACTTC.

J is TRBJ2-1 and V is TRBV7-3, with 9 bases lining up with TRBD2. In germline, CDR1 is SGHTA, CDR2 FQGTGA. V lost 5 bases and J lost 1; bases outside the gene matches: 12. This CDR3 spans 18 amino acids. CDR3 in amino acids: CASSPLGWAGGSYNEQFF. The CDR3 region has the DNA TGTGCCAGCAGCCCCCTCGGGTGGGCGGGAGGGTCCTACAATGAGCAGTTCTTC.

This rearrangement joins TRBV9 to TRBJ1-5; D perhaps matches TRBD1 (6 bases). This CDR3 region has 15 residues. CDR1 SGDLS and CDR2 YYNGEE come from the germline V gene. V was trimmed by 3 bases and J by 4 bases, leaving 14 bases between them. The CDR3: CASSAHPQGNQPQHF. The CDR3 nucleotides are TGTGCCAGCAGCGCTCATCCACAGGGAAATCAGCCCCAGCATTTT.

The J gene is TRBJ1-5, the V gene TRBV27, with no clear D. CDR1 is MNHEY, CDR2 SMNVEV, per germline (reference sequence). Trimming pared 5 bases from V and 3 bases from J, leaving 11 bases between. CDR3 length: 14 residues. CDR3 protein: CASSPAGPNQPQHF. CDR3 in DNA: TGTGCCAGCAGTCCTGCTGGGCCCAATCAGCCCCAGCATTTT.

The chain combines TRBV2 with TRBJ2-2; TRBD1 aligns across 8 bases. The junction had 7 bases not matched to a gene; V was cut back by 6 bases and J by 4 bases. This CDR3 contains 15 residues. Germline values: CDR1 SNHLY, CDR2 FYNNEI. The CDR3 loop reads CASSVYRGITGELFF. Written as DNA, the CDR3 is TGTGCCAGCAGCGTTTACAGGGGGATCACCGGGGAGCTGTTTTTT. Complete variable domain (other parts from reference TRBV2 and TRBJ2-2): EPEVTQTPSHQVTQMGQEVILRCVPISNHLYFYWYRQILGQKVEFLVSFYNNEISEKSEIFDDQFSVERPDGSNFTLKIRSTKLEDSAMYFCASSVYRGITGELFFGEGSRLTVL.

V gene TRBV5-1 combines with J gene TRBJ1-2; possible D gene TRBD1, 5 bases. V lost 0 bases and J 8 bases, leaving 17 bases between the germline ends. Germline-derived CDR1 and CDR2 are SGHRS and YFSETQ. The CDR3 loop spans 15 amino acids. CDR3 in DNA: TGCGCCAGCAGCTTGGATCTGGACGGGGCGGGGGGCTACACCTTC. Encoded protein: CASSLDLDGAGGYTF.

The chain links TRBV28 to TRBJ2-7; 11 bases are shared with TRBD1. Looked up from germline, CDR1 is MDHEN and CDR2 is SYDVKM. Trimming removed 2 bases from V and 6 bases from J; junction bases left unmatched: 9. This CDR3 spans 16 amino acids. Here the CDR3 reads CASSLGFGQGASEQYF. CDR3 nucleotides: TGTGCCAGCAGTTTAGGGTTTGGACAGGGGGCGTCCGAGCAGTACTTC.

The CDR3 is CASSLAEQGGSQPQHF. In DNA form, the CDR3 reads TGTGCCAGCAGCTTGGCCGAACAGGGTGGGAGTCAGCCCCAGCATTTT. The J gene is TRBJ1-5, the V gene TRBV5-6; D may be TRBD1 (6 bases). V was cut by 0 bases and J by 6 bases, with 16 bases left in between. Germline assignment: CDR1 SGHDT and CDR2 YYEEEE. This CDR3 has 16 amino acids.

This chain uses TRBV27 with TRBJ2-2; D is perhaps TRBD2 (5 bases). Trimming left V 3 bases short and J 0 bases short, with 8 bases between. Per germline, CDR1 MNHEY and CDR2 SMNVEV (reference sequence). There are 15 residues in the CDR3. The CDR3 DNA sequence: TGTGCCAGCAGTTTGGGTAGCGCGAACACCGGGGAGCTGTTTTTT. Residues: CASSLGSANTGELFF.

With regard to this clone: Additional DNA sequences in this sample encode the identical CDR3. The chain carries TRBV28 and TRBJ1-2; the D is unclear. From germline, CDR1 is MDHEN and CDR2 SYDVKM. The CDR3 is made up of 13 amino acids. Trimming stripped 1 base from V and 8 bases from J, with 11 bases between. CDR3: CASSLLGGGGYTF. The CDR3 bases are TGTGCCAGCAGTTTATTAGGTGGCGGCGGCTACACCTTC.

The chain employs TRBV5-6 and TRBJ1-2; D possibly corresponds to TRBD1 (5 bases). This CDR3 has 14 residues. CDR1 and CDR2 from the germline V gene are SGHDT and YYEEEE. V lost 3 bases, J lost 6 bases, and 15 bases lay in between. The CDR3 sequence: CASSWAFGGNGYTF. In DNA form, the CDR3 reads TGTGCCAGCAGCTGGGCCTTTGGGGGGAATGGCTACACCTTC.

The chain recombines TRBV19 with TRBJ1-1; 8 bases are shared with TRBD1. Per the germline V gene, CDR1 is LNHDA and CDR2 is SQIVND (reference sequence). The CDR3 has 15 amino acids. The J segment lost 3 bases and the V segment lost 3 bases, leaving 6 bases of the junction unmatched. CDR3 residues: CASSIRTGRDTEAFF. The CDR3 bases are TGTGCCAGTAGTATTAGGACAGGGAGGGACACTGAAGCTTTCTTT.

The J gene is TRBJ1-1, the V gene TRBV2; the D is unclear. This CDR3 is 11 amino acids long. V lost 4 bases and J lost 7, with 7 bases in between. Germline V gene data show CDR1 as SNHLY and CDR2 as FYNNEI. The DNA of the CDR3 is TGTGCCAGCAGTGCGGAGGTTGAAGCTTTCTTT. This codes for CASSAEVEAFF.

J is TRBJ2-3 and V is TRBV29-1; 14 bases are shared with TRBD2. This CDR3 spans 20 amino acids. The trim removed 3 bases at V and 4 bases at J, leaving 18 bases unmatched. Germline lookup yields CDR1 SQVTM and CDR2 ANQGSEA. The CDR3 sequence is CSVDPRLAGGPRHLADTQYF. The CDR3 nucleotides are TGCAGCGTTGATCCCCGACTAGCGGGAGGGCCTCGACATCTTGCAGATACGCAGTATTTT.

V and J are TRBV7-9 and TRBJ1-1; perhaps TRBD1 as D (5 bases). V was clipped by 3 bases and J by 5 bases, with 19 bases between them. The CDR3 loop spans 16 amino acids. CDR1 SEHNR and CDR2 FQNEAQ come from the germline V gene (reference sequence). The CDR3 DNA reads as TGTGCCAGCAGCTTCCTGCGGGGCCGGTTGGAGACTGAAGCTTTCTTT. Residues: CASSFLRGRLETEAFF. The whole variable domain, remainder taken from reference TRBV7-9 and TRBJ1-1, is DTGVSQNPRHKITKRGQNVTFRCDPISEHNRLYWYRQTLGQGPEFLTYFQNEAQLEKSRLLSDRFSAERPKGSFSTLEIQRTEQGDSAMYLCASSFLRGRLETEAFFGQGTRLTVV.

This clone was picked up a small number of times. This chain connects TRBV6-1 to TRBJ1-5, with D maybe TRBD1 (5 bases). Germline CDR1 is MNHNS and CDR2 is SASEGT. V lost 0 bases, J lost 16 bases, and 16 bases lay in between. The CDR3 consists of 13 residues. The CDR3 region has the DNA TGTGCCAGCAGTGAAGCCCCGAGGCAGGGTATCCATTTT. This codes for CASSEAPRQGIHF.

This clone was seen just once. This chain joins TRBV6-4 and TRBJ2-7; 8 positions match TRBD1. Germline V gene data show CDR1 as MRHNA and CDR2 as SNTAGT. The trim removed 5 bases at V and 3 bases at J, leaving 6 bases unmatched. The CDR3 extends over 14 amino acids. For the CDR3, the DNA is TGTGCCAGCAGTCCGGGACAGGCAAGCTACGAGCAGTACTTC. Translating gives CASSPGQASYEQYF.

The J gene is TRBJ2-5, the V gene TRBV28; possible D gene TRBD2, 6 bases. The J call may be incorrect, as the DNA end agrees better with TRBJ2-7. Germline V gene sequence: CDR1 MDHEN, CDR2 SYDVKM. This CDR3 region has 13 residues. The CDR3 protein is CATRDLQTYEQYF. In DNA form, the CDR3 reads TGTGCCACCCGGGACTTGCAAACCTACGAGCAGTACTTC.

J is TRBJ2-7 and V is TRBV7-2; TRBD2 matches at 10 bases. The germline V gene encodes CDR1 SGHTA and CDR2 FQGNSA. The CDR3 length is 13 residues. The V gene end was trimmed by 5 bases and the J gene end by 3 bases; junction bases not matched to a gene: 1. CDR3 in amino acids: CASSRTSGYEQYF. The CDR3, as DNA: TGTGCCAGCAGCCGGACTAGCGGCTACGAGCAGTACTTC.